The rows below give T cell receptor beta chains drawn from one sample of a study of cytomegalovirus exposure and HLA in healthy donors. Assay: immunoSEQ multiplex PCR; the TCRdb copy retains only in-frame clones and omits some. This sample has roughly 180,000 clones, with 76% found just once. The source material was PBMCs. The receptors were gathered from a female donor in good health and CMV-seronegative. Each CDR3 is given with its conserved first and last residue. A D gene is named only where the DNA matches it firmly. Clone size appears in some rows only: once, few, many, or a class for an expanded clone.

size | D | J | V | DNA | CDR3
- | TRBD1 | TRBJ1-3 | TRBV7-9 | TGTTCCAGCAGCTTCACAGGGGATGGCTCTGGAAACACCATATATTTT | CSSSFTGDGSGNTIYF
- | TRBD2 | TRBJ2-7 | TRBV7-2 | TGTGCCAGCAGCGCGTCCGGGACTAGCGGGGGTAGCTCCTACGAGCAGTACTTC | CASSASGTSGGSSYEQYF
few | - | TRBJ1-3 | TRBV7-9 | TGTGCCAGCAGCTTTAGACCCTTAGGGCAGCGGAAAGGAAACACCATATATTTT | CASSFRPLGQRKGNTIYF
once | TRBD2 | TRBJ2-2 | TRBV27 | TGTGCCAGCAGTTTAACTAGCGGGGGGGCCGCGAACACCGGGGAGCTGTTTTTT | CASSLTSGGAANTGELFF
- | TRBD2 | TRBJ2-3 | TRBV19 | TGTGCCAGTAGCCTGACTAGCGGTCGGACAGATACGCAGTATTTT | CASSLTSGRTDTQYF
few | TRBD2 | TRBJ2-4 | TRBV7-3 | TGTGCCAGCAGCAAAGGCGGGGGTAAAAACATTCAGTACTTC | CASSKGGGKNIQYF
- | TRBD1 | TRBJ2-7 | TRBV6-1 | TGTGCCAGCATAGAAGGGGGCAACTACGAGCAGTACTTC | CASIEGGNYEQYF
- | TRBD1 | TRBJ1-5 | TRBV28 | TGTGGGACAGGGTCCCTCAATCAGCCCCAGCATTTT | CGTGSLNQPQHF
- | TRBD1 | TRBJ1-2 | TRBV27 | TGTGCCAGCAGACAGGCAGGGGGGTATGGCTACACCTTC | CASRQAGGYGYTF
- | - | TRBJ1-2 | TRBV5-6 | TGTGCCAGCAGCTTGGAGCGGGGGAGGGTTGGCTACACCTTC | CASSLERGRVGYTF
- | - | TRBJ1-2 | TRBV7-2 | TGTGCCAGCAGCTTGGACACCCGCTACACCTTC | CASSLDTRYTF
- | TRBD1 | TRBJ1-2 | TRBV5-4 | TGTGCCAGCAGCCTGACAGGGGGCGATGGCTACACCTTC | CASSLTGGDGYTF
- | - | TRBJ1-4 | TRBV28 | TGTGCCAGCAGGGCCTCGACAGGTTTTAATGAAAAACTGTTTTTT | CASRASTGFNEKLFF
- | - | TRBJ1-5 | TRBV6-5 | TGTGCCAGCAGTTACTCGGAGGGTTATCAGCCCCAGCATTTT | CASSYSEGYQPQHF
few | - | TRBJ2-7 | TRBV12-2 | TGTGCAAGTCGCTTCCTTGGGGGAGGGGCGCTTTACGAGCAGTACTTC | CASRFLGGGALYEQYF
- | TRBD1 | TRBJ2-7 | TRBV7-9 | TGTGCCAGCAGCTCCGGGACAGGGAACTACGAGCAGTACTTC | CASSSGTGNYEQYF
- | TRBD2 | TRBJ2-7 | TRBV5-4 | TGTGCCAGCAGCCGGGGGGGAGGAGGGTCCCACACCTACGAGCAGTACTTC | CASSRGGGGSHTYEQYF
- | TRBD1 | TRBJ2-5 | TRBV29-1 | TGCAGCGTTGCACAGGGGGAAGAGACCCAGTACTTC | CSVAQGEETQYF
once | - | TRBJ2-1 | TRBV4-2 | TGTGCCAGCAGCCAAGAAGTGGGGGGAGCCTGGGATGAGCAGTTCTTC | CASSQEVGGAWDEQFF
few | TRBD1 | TRBJ1-1 | TRBV9 | TGTGCCAGCAGCCCCCGGACAGGGGGCGATCCGATATCGAACACTGAAGCTTTCTTT | CASSPRTGGDPISNTEAFF
few | - | TRBJ2-2 | TRBV7-9 | TGTGCCAGCAGCTTATCCGCGGGGTTTTCCGGGGAGCTGTTTTTT | CASSLSAGFSGELFF
- | TRBD2 | TRBJ2-2 | TRBV5-1 | TGCGCCAGCAGCTCAACTAGCGGGTCAGACACCGGGGAGCTGTTTTTT | CASSSTSGSDTGELFF
- | TRBD1 | TRBJ1-5 | TRBV6-4 | TGTGCCAGCAGTGACGGGACAGGGGGCCAGCCCCAGCATTTT | CASSDGTGGQPQHF
- | - | TRBJ2-3 | TRBV7-3 | TGTGCCAGCAGCTTAACGGCGACAGGGCCGGGGGCCCCTCTAGGCACAGATACGCAGTATTTT | CASSLTATGPGAPLGTDTQYF
- | - | TRBJ2-1 | TRBV9 | TGTGCCAGCAGCACCCGAGGCTGGGGCCTGTCTAGAGGGGGAGATCTTCGGAATGAGCAGTTCTTC | CASSTRGWGLSRGGDLRNEQFF
- | TRBD2 | TRBJ2-2 | TRBV5-4 | TGTGCCAGCAGCCCCGGACAAACTAGCGGCACCGGGGAGCTGTTTTTT | CASSPGQTSGTGELFF
- | TRBD2 | TRBJ2-1 | TRBV5-1 | TGCGCCAGCAGCTTTGTTAGCGGGACACACAATGAGCAGTTCTTC | CASSFVSGTHNEQFF
- | - | TRBJ2-7 | TRBV7-8 | TGTGCCAGCAGATTAGGGGGGGGCGAGCAGTACTTC | CASRLGGGEQYF
once | TRBD2 | TRBJ2-3 | TRBV19 | TGTGCCAGTAAATGGACTAGCGGGGACACAGATACGCAGTATTTT | CASKWTSGDTDTQYF
- | TRBD1 | TRBJ2-1 | TRBV14 | TGTGCCAGCAGCCAAGCCGACAGGGTGACTGAGCAGTTCTTC | CASSQADRVTEQFF
- | - | TRBJ2-7 | TRBV6-1 | TGTGCCAGCGCCCCAGGGATTTACGAGCAGTACTTC | CASAPGIYEQYF
- | - | TRBJ1-1 | TRBV18 | TGTGCCAGCTCACCACAAGAGGCGGGGCACGGGGACACTGAAGCTTTCTTT | CASSPQEAGHGDTEAFF
- | TRBD2 | TRBJ2-7 | TRBV7-2 | TGTGCCAGCAGCCCAGGAGGAGCGGGAGCGGCTTACGAGCAGTACTTC | CASSPGGAGAAYEQYF
- | TRBD1 | TRBJ1-5 | TRBV6-5 | TGTGCCAGCAGAGAGGACAGGGGGATAAATCAGCCCCAGCATTTT | CASREDRGINQPQHF
- | - | TRBJ2-1 | TRBV7-2 | TGTGCCAGCAGCCGCCTTACGTCCCGAGGGCAGCGGAGGCAGGATGAGCAGTTCTTC | CASSRLTSRGQRRQDEQFF
- | - | TRBJ2-1 | TRBV7-2 | TGTGCCAGCAGCCCGACCAGCAGGGCTGAGCAGTTCTTC | CASSPTSRAEQFF
few | - | TRBJ2-5 | TRBV9 | TGTGCCAGCAGCGTAGGCCGGAGGCCTCAAGAGACCCAGTACTTC | CASSVGRRPQETQYF
- | TRBD1 | TRBJ1-1 | TRBV10-3 | TGTGCCATCAGGGACAGGGCTATGAACACTGAAGCTTTCTTT | CAIRDRAMNTEAFF
- | TRBD2 | TRBJ2-1 | TRBV7-9 | TGTGCCAGCAGCCCGGGACTAGCGGGACTCTATGAGCAGTTCTTC | CASSPGLAGLYEQFF
- | TRBD1 | TRBJ1-2 | TRBV19 | TGTGCCAGTAGTATATGGACAGGGGGAGTCTATGGCTACACCTTC | CASSIWTGGVYGYTF
- | TRBD2 | TRBJ2-1 | TRBV10-3 | TGTGCCATCAGGATTAGCGGGAGCTACAATGAGCAGTTCTTC | CAIRISGSYNEQFF